The 23 T cell receptor beta chains in this list originate from one sample, sequenced in a study of shared clonotypes between healthy human individuals. Profiled with immunoSEQ multiplex PCR; TCRdb holds only in-frame clones, not every one. Here the sample spans over a million clones, around three quarters being singletons. Input material: memory CD4+ T cells from PBMCs. Subset of the sample: CD45RA-negative fraction. The origin of the receptors is a man aged 18 to 29 in good health. Some clones in this sample may be carry-over from other donors' samples.

This clone is a singleton in its sample. The chain joins TRBV29-1 to TRBJ2-5; 13 nucleotides align to TRBD2. CDR3 length: 16 amino acids. V lost 0 bases and J lost 7; bases outside the gene matches: 8. Germline CDR1 reads SQVTM; CDR2 reads ANQGSEA. The chain's CDR3 is CSVEDSRTSGRGTQYF. The DNA of the CDR3 is TGCAGCGTTGAAGACTCAAGGACTAGCGGGAGAGGGACCCAGTACTTC.

The gene calls are TRBV19 and TRBJ1-5, with 7 positions matching TRBD1. The CDR3 length is 16 residues. The trim removed 9 bases at V and 0 bases at J, leaving 11 bases unmatched. Germline CDR1 reads LNHDA; CDR2 reads SQIVND (reference sequence). The CDR3 is CASRGDRTYSNQPQHF. The CDR3 DNA reads TGTGCCAGCAGGGGGGACAGAACGTATAGCAATCAGCCCCAGCATTTT. Full variable domain (remainder filled in from reference TRBV19 and TRBJ1-5): DGGITQSPKYLFRKEGQNVTLSCEQNLNHDAMYWYRQDPGQGLRLIYYSQIVNDFQKGDIAEGYSVSREKKESFPLTVTSAQKNPTAFYLCASRGDRTYSNQPQHFGDGTRLSIL.

The chain recombines TRBV4-3 with TRBJ2-3; D unresolved. The CDR3 loop spans 16 amino acids. The V end lost 1 base, the J end lost 1 base, and 12 bases lay between the germline ends. CDR1 is LGHNA and CDR2 is YSLEER in the germline V gene. The CDR3 here is CASSQAPQPGTDTQYF. As DNA, the CDR3 is TGCGCCAGCAGCCAAGCCCCCCAACCAGGCACAGATACGCAGTATTTT.

V and J are TRBV18 and TRBJ1-5, with D tentatively TRBD1 (6 bases). Trimming took off 3 bases at V and 7 bases at J, with 16 bases between the two ends. CDR1 is KGHSH and CDR2 is LQKENI in the germline V gene. CDR3 length: 15 amino acids. The CDR3 DNA reads TGTGCCAGCTCACCCTTTTCAGGGGTTGAACAGCCCCAGCATTTT. Translating it yields CASSPFSGVEQPQHF.

This sequence joins TRBV4-1 and TRBJ2-7; possibly TRBD1 or TRBD2 for D (5 bases each). V was cut by 4 bases and J by 0 bases, with 19 bases left in between. CDR1 MGHRA and CDR2 YSYEKL come from the germline V gene. The CDR3 consists of 17 residues. The CDR3 is CASSPSGGGLSSYEQYF. Written as DNA, the CDR3 is TGCGCCAGCAGCCCCAGCGGTGGGGGTCTCAGCTCCTACGAGCAGTACTTC.

This clone was seen more than once but under ten times. Distinct nucleotide sequences in the sample also encode this CDR3. This chain uses TRBV4-2 with TRBJ2-7, with 7 bases that match TRBD2. CDR3 size: 14 residues. J was trimmed by 4 bases and V by 3 bases; bases with no gene match: 6. Per the germline V gene, CDR1 is LGHNA and CDR2 is YNFKEQ. CDR3 nucleotides: TGTGCCAGCAGCCAGGGCGGGGGAGGGTACGAGCAGTACTTC. Protein product: CASSQGGGGYEQYF.

This clone came up once. The genes are TRBV30 and TRBJ1-2; the D gene is possibly TRBD1 (6 bases). Germline V gene lookup returns CDR1 GTSNPN and CDR2 SVGIG (reference sequence). The CDR3 sequence is 11 residues long. Trimming cost V 8 bases and J 3 bases, with 10 bases left between them. CDR3 bases: TGTGCCCGTCAGGGGTACTATGGCTACACCTTC. It translates to CARQGYYGYTF.

The rearrangement joins TRBV7-2 to TRBJ2-7; possibly TRBD1 or TRBD2 for D (5 bases each). Germline V gene data show CDR1 as SGHTA and CDR2 as FQGNSA. V was shortened by 3 bases and J by 8 bases, with 14 bases between the two germline ends. CDR3 size: 13 residues. The CDR3 coding sequence is TGTGCCAGCAGCTTGGGGCGGGTCAGGAAGCAGTACTTC. Protein product: CASSLGRVRKQYF.

V is TRBV5-6 and J is TRBJ1-2, with a tentative D call TRBD1 (5 bases). Per the germline V gene, CDR1 is SGHDT and CDR2 is YYEEEE. The CDR3 length is 13 residues. Trimming shortened V by 2 bases and J by 4 bases, and 9 bases separated the two germline ends. The CDR3 loop reads CASSFDSAYGYTF. The CDR3 coding sequence is TGTGCCAGCAGCTTTGACAGCGCCTATGGCTACACCTTC.

This chain joins TRBV4-2 and TRBJ1-3; D call uncertain. The length of the CDR3 is 11 residues. Germline CDR1 LGHNA, CDR2 YNFKEQ. V was clipped by 5 bases and J by 9 bases, with 8 bases between them. The CDR3 bases are TGTGCCAGCAGCGCGCGGGGCACCATATATTTT. It translates to CASSARGTIYF.

The chain links TRBV30 to TRBJ2-5; TRBD2 matches at 14 bases. CDR1 GTSNPN and CDR2 SVGIG come from the germline V gene (reference sequence). This CDR3 region has 13 residues. This CDR3 reads CAGTSGSGETQYF. In DNA, the CDR3 is TGTGCAGGGACTAGCGGGAGTGGAGAGACCCAGTACTTC. Complete variable domain (other parts from reference TRBV30 and TRBJ2-5): SQTIHQWPATLVQPVGSPLSLECTVEGTSNPNLYWYRQAAGRGLQLLFYSVGIGQISSEVPQNLSASRPQDRQFILSSKKLLLSDSGFYLCAGTSGSGETQYFGPGTRLLVL.

The V gene is TRBV6-6, the J gene TRBJ1-2; 7 bases are a match to TRBD1. The J segment lost 7 bases and the V segment lost 6 bases, leaving 8 bases of the junction unmatched. Germline V gives CDR1 MNHNY, CDR2 SVGAGI (reference sequence). There are 13 residues in the CDR3. The CDR3 DNA reads as TGTGCCAGCAGCTCCAGGGGGTTCGGTGGCTACACCTTC. Residues: CASSSRGFGGYTF.

The chain couples TRBV4-3 to TRBJ1-2, with D perhaps matching TRBD1 (6 bases). The CDR3 spans 16 residues. Germline V gene data show CDR1 as LGHNA and CDR2 as YSLEER. V was shortened by 0 bases and J by 8 bases, with 19 bases between the two germline ends. CDR3 region: CASSQDLGQLRYGYTF. The CDR3 nucleotides are TGCGCCAGCAGCCAAGATCTAGGACAGCTAAGATACGGCTACACCTTC.

Concerning this clone itself: A far larger clone is one nucleotide away, so this likely arose from a read error. J is TRBJ1-4 and V is TRBV6-1; D is undetermined. Germline CDR1 and CDR2: MNHNS and SASEGT. The CDR3 sequence is 14 residues long. V gave up 2 bases and J gave up 10 bases, with 14 bases separating them. CDR3: CASSEWKAMGKLFF. In nucleotides, the CDR3 is TGTGCCAGCAGTGAATGGAAGGCTATGGGAAAACTGTTTTTT.

The chain is built from TRBV4-1 and TRBJ2-7, with a possible D match to TRBD2 (6 bases). Germline V CDR1 and CDR2: MGHRA, YSYEKL. With 0 bases removed from V and 4 bases from J, the gap between germline ends came to 19 bases. The CDR3 is 17 residues long. The CDR3 loop is CASSQEERAGRRYEQYF. CDR3 DNA sequence: TGCGCCAGCAGCCAAGAAGAAAGGGCAGGGAGGAGGTACGAGCAGTACTTC.

The chain combines TRBV9 with TRBJ1-1; D gene ambiguous. This CDR3 contains 14 residues. The germline gives CDR1 SGDLS, CDR2 YYNGEE. V was clipped by 4 bases and J by 6 bases, with 16 bases between them. The CDR3 loop is CASSQTGITPEAFF. CDR3 sequence (DNA): TGTGCCAGCAGCCAGACCGGGATAACACCTGAAGCTTTCTTT.

This clone came up once. J is TRBJ1-5 and V is TRBV5-6, with no clear D. Germline assignment: CDR1 SGHDT and CDR2 YYEEEE. The CDR3 is 12 residues long. Trimming took 3 bases from V and 6 from J, leaving 7 bases between them. CDR3 bases: TGTGCCAGCAGCTCGGGTAGTCAGCCCCAGCATTTT. Protein: CASSSGSQPQHF.

This clone was counted a few times. This chain uses TRBV7-8 with TRBJ2-2, with D possibly being TRBD2 (6 bases). The V and J ends lost 4 bases and 5 bases respectively, with 11 bases between them. Germline loops: CDR1 SGHVS, CDR2 FQNEAQ. This CDR3 contains 14 residues. This CDR3 reads CASSSTRRTGELFF. Written as DNA, the CDR3 is TGTGCCAGCAGCTCGACTAGACGTACCGGGGAGCTGTTTTTT. Full variable domain (remainder filled in from reference TRBV7-8 and TRBJ2-2): GAGVSQSPRYKVAKRGQDVALRCDPISGHVSLFWYQQALGQGPEFLTYFQNEAQLDKSGLPSDRFFAERPEGSVSTLKIQRTQQEDSAVYLCASSSTRRTGELFFGEGSRLTVL.

The chain has TRBV4-2 and TRBJ2-3; tentative D call: TRBD2 (5 bases). CDR1 and CDR2 (germline): LGHNA, YNFKEQ. Trimming took off 4 bases at V and 1 base at J, with 15 bases between the two ends. CDR3 length equals 16 residues. CDR3 nucleotides: TGTGCCAGCAGCCGGTCGGGGAGTTCCGGCACAGATACGCAGTATTTT. It yields the protein CASSRSGSSGTDTQYF.

Notes on this clone: The sample holds other DNA sequences that translate to the same CDR3. V is TRBV6-5 and J is TRBJ2-7; the D call may be TRBD1 or TRBD2 (6 bases each). V gave up 2 bases and J gave up 0 bases, with 11 bases separating them. There are 15 residues in the CDR3. In germline, CDR1 is MNHEY, CDR2 SVGAGI. CDR3 in amino acids: CASSYGGPSSYEQYF. The CDR3 region has the DNA TGTGCCAGCAGTTACGGGGGGCCCTCCTCCTACGAGCAGTACTTC.

This clone was recorded a few times. This sequence joins TRBV5-6 and TRBJ2-1; 16 bases match TRBD2. Germline lookup yields CDR1 SGHDT and CDR2 YYEEEE. This CDR3 is 17 amino acids long. The J segment lost 10 bases and the V segment lost 4 bases, leaving 11 bases of the junction unmatched. In nucleotides, the CDR3 is TGTGCCAGCAGCGGGGGGACTAGCGGGAGGGCCCTCTGGGAGCAGTTCTTC. It yields the protein CASSGGTSGRALWEQFF. The whole variable domain, filled in from reference TRBV5-6 and TRBJ2-1, reads DAGVTQSPTHLIKTRGQQVTLRCSPKSGHDTVSWYQQALGQGPQFIFQYYEEEERQRGNFPDRFSGHQFPNYSSELNVNALLLGDSALYLCASSGGTSGRALWEQFFGPGTRLTVL.

This chain joins TRBV7-3 and TRBJ2-1; 12 bases align to TRBD2. Germline V gene sequence: CDR1 SGHTA, CDR2 FQGTGA. CDR3 length: 15 residues. V gave up 4 bases and J gave up 6 bases; unmatched junction bases: 4. CDR3 DNA: TGTGCCAGCAGCTACCGGACTAGCGGGATCAATGAGCAGTTCTTC. The encoded protein is CASSYRTSGINEQFF.

The chain combines TRBV5-4 with TRBJ1-1, with 9 bases identical to TRBD1. The CDR3 totals 16 residues. With V trimmed by 0 bases and J by 7 bases, 10 bases remained unmatched. Per germline, CDR1 SGHNT and CDR2 YYREEE (reference sequence). CDR3 nucleotide sequence: TGTGCCAGCAGCTTGGCTGGGACAGGGCGGGGTGTTGAAGCTTTCTTT. This sequence encodes CASSLAGTGRGVEAFF.